This record concerns one TCR beta chain sequence. Its antigen target is currently unknown. No much larger clone exists at a distance of one base, and base qualities are not known. These data come from a study of patients and donors after allogeneic stem cell transplantation (dated by TCRdb to about 2020). Libraries were made using RT-PCR. The listed sequencing device is NextSeq 550. TCRdb ran its own pipeline on the public reads, namely fastp trimming at Q25 and MiXCR clone calling, and kept in-frame beta chains. Identical CDR3 proteins give one entry, which carries the most common genes and DNA. The sample includes about 150,000 distinct CDR3 sequences, with 20% to 25% observed a single time. Roughly 26% of the sample belongs to the ten largest clones. V and J are trimmed by 5 bases and 8 bases, and the gene matches miss 10 bases of the junction. The CDR3 measures 15 amino acids from cysteine to phenylalanine. The CDR3 DNA has 45 bases and is translated from base 1. CDR1 SGHRS and CDR2 YFSETQ are derived from the germline V gene.

This sequence uses TRBV5-1 and TRBJ2-4, with TRBD1 identical over 10 junction bases. The sample taken for sequencing was blood, either unsorted or a sorted T cell fraction (not recorded which). The source is a human donor who was either an allogeneic HSCT recipient or a stem cell or donor lymphocyte infusion donor (not recorded which). It is not recorded whose cells these are; they may come from a transplant donor. The sequence in DNA is TGCGCCAGCAGTCCTAGACAGGGGGCGCGTGACATTCAGTACTTC. Its amino acids are CASSPRQGARDIQYF.